This TCR beta chain was retrieved from a study of cytomegalovirus exposure and HLA in healthy donors. Whole-study results and caveats: Among CMV-associated TCR beta chains, most appeared HLA-restricted in a later analysis. The study recorded fewer than 200 TCR beta chains that were cytomegalovirus-associated.

The CDR3 sequence is 16 residues long. V dropped 5 bases and J dropped 2 bases, with 13 bases sitting between them. The germline V gene encodes CDR1 SGHAT and CDR2 FQDESV (reference sequence). The PCR ran on 60 Vbeta and 13 Jbeta primers. TCRdb's table, derived via immunoSEQ multiplex PCR, lists solely in-frame clones and lacks some. In the table there are around 140,000 clones, more than 75% of which are singletons. This clone was counted only a few times. Its target is not known. This clonotype originated in a woman aged 45 to 65 in good health and CMV-seropositive. The gene calls are TRBV11-1 and TRBJ2-6; the D gene is possibly TRBD1 (5 bases). The sequenced sample consisted of PBMCs. Here the CDR3 DNA reads TGTGCCAGCAGCATTACCAGGGTCCCTGGGGCCAACGTCCTGACTTTC. Protein product: CASSITRVPGANVLTF. Full variable domain (rest looked up from reference TRBV11-1 and TRBJ2-6): EAEVAQSPRYKITEKSQAVAFWCDPISGHATLYWYRQILGQGPELLVQFQDESVVDDSQLPKDRFSAERLKGVDSTLKIQPAELGDSAMYLCASSITRVPGANVLTFGAGSRLTVL.